The 15 T cell receptor beta chains reported below all come from one sample, sequenced in a study of blood T cell repertoires in COVID-19. Libraries were prepared by immunoSEQ multiplex PCR; TCRdb keeps only in-frame clonotypes and omits some of them. The repertoire holds 150,000 to 170,000 clones, with 75% to 85% as singletons. The sequenced sample was peripheral blood. The source of these receptors is a woman aged 55 to 70 with COVID-19, enrolled during active disease.

The genes are TRBV6-4 and TRBJ1-1, with D possibly TRBD1 on 5 matching bases. Germline CDR1 reads MRHNA; CDR2 reads SNTAGT. V lost 6 bases, J lost 1 base, and 9 bases lay in between. This CDR3 comprises 13 residues. The CDR3 loop reads CASRGGGNTEAFF. The CDR3 DNA follows: TGTGCCAGCAGGGGGGGTGGGAACACTGAAGCTTTCTTT.

This chain links TRBV30 with TRBJ2-2, with a weak D call TRBD1 (5 bases). The germline V and J ends were trimmed by 3 bases and 3 bases, with 11 bases remaining between them. Germline CDR1 is GTSNPN and CDR2 is SVGIG (reference sequence). The CDR3 is 14 residues long. The CDR3 DNA follows: TGTGCCTGGAGGGGGCGGAGATACACCGGGGAGCTGTTTTTT. Encoded protein: CAWRGRRYTGELFF.

The rearrangement uses TRBV9 and TRBJ2-2; 7 nucleotides agree with TRBD2. The CDR3 has 18 residues. The germline V gene encodes CDR1 SGDLS and CDR2 YYNGEE. Losses at the gene ends were 0 bases for V and 3 bases for J; bases not matched to a gene: 11. The CDR3 protein is CASSVATGGLGDTGELFF. Written as DNA, the CDR3 is TGTGCCAGCAGCGTAGCTACGGGAGGACTAGGAGACACCGGGGAGCTGTTTTTT.

The V call is TRBV5-6, the J call TRBJ2-2; D possibly corresponds to TRBD2 (6 bases). V lost 7 bases and J 4 bases, leaving 14 bases between the germline ends. CDR1 and CDR2 from the germline V gene are SGHDT and YYEEEE. The CDR3 runs 14 residues. The CDR3 region is CASRRGWRTGELFF. As DNA, the CDR3 is TGTGCCAGCCGTCGGGGGTGGCGCACCGGGGAGCTGTTTTTT.

V is TRBV14 and J is TRBJ2-4, with 9 bases that match TRBD1. Germline V gene data show CDR1 as SGHDN and CDR2 as FVKESK. V gave up 4 bases and J gave up 9 bases; unmatched junction bases: 1. The CDR3 runs 12 residues. The CDR3 DNA reads as TGTGCCAGCAGCCGGACAGGGGTCATTCAGTACTTC. Protein: CASSRTGVIQYF.

The V call is TRBV7-9, the J call TRBJ2-5; D may be TRBD1 (5 bases). The germline gives CDR1 SEHNR, CDR2 FQNEAQ (reference sequence). The V gene lost 5 bases and the J gene lost 2 bases, with 15 bases spanning the gap. This CDR3 spans 15 amino acids. The CDR3, as DNA: TGTGCCAGCAGCCGGACGGACACGGCACAAGAGACCCAGTACTTC. Protein product: CASSRTDTAQETQYF. The variable domain in full, completed from reference TRBV7-9 and TRBJ2-5, reads DTGVSQNPRHKITKRGQNVTFRCDPISEHNRLYWYRQTLGQGPEFLTYFQNEAQLEKSRLLSDRFSAERPKGSFSTLEIQRTEQGDSAMYLCASSRTDTAQETQYFGPGTRLLVL.

The chain links TRBV9 to TRBJ1-1; D is unresolved. Germline loops: CDR1 SGDLS, CDR2 YYNGEE. The V and J ends lost 0 bases and 3 bases respectively, with 9 bases between them. The CDR3 is made up of 14 amino acids. DNA for the CDR3: TGTGCCAGCAGCGTAGACGGGGATGACACTGAAGCTTTCTTT. Encoded protein: CASSVDGDDTEAFF.

The chain links TRBV13 to TRBJ2-7; 9 nucleotides align to TRBD1. This CDR3 has 13 residues. J was trimmed by 4 bases and V by 5 bases; bases with no gene match: 3. The germline CDR1 and CDR2 sequences are PRHDT and FYEKMQ (reference sequence). The CDR3 nucleotides read TGTGCCAGCAGCCCGACAGGGGGGTACGAGCAGTACTTC. This translates into CASSPTGGYEQYF.

The rearrangement uses TRBV7-8 and TRBJ2-3; D not certain. V lost 0 bases to trimming and J lost 3 bases, with 13 bases between them. The CDR3 runs 16 residues. Germline CDR1 and CDR2: SGHVS and FQNEAQ. CDR3: CASSLASISRTDTQYF. The CDR3 coding sequence is TGTGCCAGCAGCTTAGCTAGCATATCCCGTACAGATACGCAGTATTTT.

The rearrangement links TRBV7-9 to TRBJ1-5, with 7 bases aligning to TRBD1. The CDR3 has 13 residues. V lost 5 bases and J lost 6; bases outside the gene matches: 4. Germline assignment: CDR1 SEHNR and CDR2 FQNEAQ (reference sequence). In DNA, the CDR3 is TGTGCCAGCAGCCTAGACAGGGCTCAGCCCCAGCATTTT. It translates to CASSLDRAQPQHF.

The gene calls are TRBV9 and TRBJ2-5; TRBD1 matches at 8 bases. The CDR3 is made up of 14 amino acids. CDR1 is SGDLS, CDR2 YYNGEE, per germline. V dropped 3 bases and J dropped 2; count of bases not matched to a gene: 3. The CDR3 loop reads CASSARQGQETQYF. The CDR3 nucleotides read TGTGCCAGCAGCGCTCGACAGGGGCAAGAGACCCAGTACTTC.

Note on this clone: One junction end disagrees with the germline gene, perhaps due to a read error. The chain joins TRBV7-7 to TRBJ2-6; D may be TRBD1 (5 bases). Germline V gene lookup returns CDR1 SSHAT and CDR2 FNYEAQ (reference sequence). The length of the CDR3 is 15 residues. The CDR3 bases are TGTGCTAGCAGCTCGACAGAGGCTGGGGCCAACGTCCTGACTTTC. This codes for CASSSTEAGANVLTF.

The rearrangement uses TRBV6-5 and TRBJ2-7; unclear D gene. This CDR3 is 10 amino acids long. V was shortened by 9 bases and J by 5 bases, with 8 bases between the two germline ends. Germline CDR1 and CDR2: MNHEY and SVGAGI. CDR3 bases: TGTGCCAGTTATCGTCACGAGCAGTACGTC. Translated: CASYRHEQYV.

The rearrangement links TRBV7-3 to TRBJ1-1; D gene uncertain. There are 13 residues in the CDR3. The V and J ends lost 1 base and 5 bases respectively, with 8 bases between them. CDR1 and CDR2 from the germline V gene are SGHTA and FQGTGA. Written as DNA, the CDR3 is TGTGCCAGCAGCTTAAGTTCGGTAACTGAAGCTTTCTTT. It translates to CASSLSSVTEAFF.

The J gene is TRBJ2-1, the V gene TRBV6-1; D might be TRBD2 (6 bases). V lost 0 bases, J lost 1 base, and 7 bases lay in between. Germline V CDR1 and CDR2: MNHNS, SASEGT. The CDR3 length is 15 residues. The CDR3 nucleotides are TGTGCCAGCAGTGAAGCCGGGGGATCCTACAATGAGCAGTTCTTC. Amino acid sequence: CASSEAGGSYNEQFF.